This entry features one T cell receptor (beta chain) sequence. This clone was recorded once. The antigen this receptor binds is unknown. No base quality information exists; no much larger clone differs at one position. This sample stems from a study of blood T cell repertoires in COVID-19 (dated by TCRdb to between 2020 and 2021). General notes on the study: Samples from collaborators originated in the United States, Italy and Spain and spanned both the acute and convalescent phases of COVID-19. The samples were drawn from the first 160 participants of the ongoing ImmuneRACE study and from 950 to 1,500 subjects provided by 6 global collaborators. Where available, HLA class I and class II types were taken from metadata supplied by the sample provider and were not determined by assay-based typing. Nearly every sample came with metadata listing a de-identified subject ID, COVID-19 status, age in years and sex. The dataset comprised deeply sampled blood TCRbeta repertoires from subjects exposed to, actively infected with, or recovered from COVID-19. A freely available public database, intended as a resource for researchers studying the immune response to SARS-CoV-2, is where the repertoires were released. The prospective study material was composed of cDNA or gDNA derived from T cells, B-cell-depleted T cells, or PBMCs. What the work shows at the level of the full study, not this receptor alone: The amount of clinical and demographic metadata varied by source and participant and was provided uncurated.

Each collaborating institution followed its own protocols to collect whole blood in K2EDTA tubes. For TCRbeta analysis, collaborators shipped samples in one of three forms: frozen whole blood, isolated PBMCs, or DNA extracted from either of those sample types. The immunoSEQ Assay, a bias-controlled multiplex PCR, was used to amplify TCRbeta CDR3 regions from genomic DNA. On the study's bioinformatics: The number of nucleated cells in each sample was estimated by amplification of reference gene primers within the assay. To quantify the absolute abundance of each unique TCRbeta CDR3 rearrangement, sequence reads were collapsed and filtered. For each sample, productive Simpson clonality was calculated by taking the square root of Simpson's diversity index across productive rearrangements. TCRdb took this table from immuneACCESS and kept in-frame rearrangements with V and J called. Such tables lack part of the clones; where checked against another copy, unresolved V genes explain under half of the gap, and the rest is unexplained. V and J calls and clone size are given by that table; D and trimming were obtained from the DNA. This sample lists about 26,000 clones; 90% were detected once. In total, the top ten clones hold about 10% of the sample.

The CDR1 and CDR2 encoded by the germline V gene are MNHEY and SVGAGI. From its cysteine to its phenylalanine, the CDR3 spans 14 amino acids. Only the CDR3 part of the read is kept: 42 bases, read in frame from the first base. Trimmed from V: 5 bases; trimmed from J: 5 bases; junction bases lacking a gene match: 5. The chain is assembled from TRBV6-5 and TRBJ1-2; TRBD1 matches 10 bases in the middle. The specimen was peripheral blood. The sequence derives from a man between 70 and 80 years old with acute or convalescent COVID-19. The nucleotide sequence reads TGTGCCAGCAGTCGGGGACAGGGGCAGTATGGCTACACCTTC. It translates to CASSRGQGQYGYTF.